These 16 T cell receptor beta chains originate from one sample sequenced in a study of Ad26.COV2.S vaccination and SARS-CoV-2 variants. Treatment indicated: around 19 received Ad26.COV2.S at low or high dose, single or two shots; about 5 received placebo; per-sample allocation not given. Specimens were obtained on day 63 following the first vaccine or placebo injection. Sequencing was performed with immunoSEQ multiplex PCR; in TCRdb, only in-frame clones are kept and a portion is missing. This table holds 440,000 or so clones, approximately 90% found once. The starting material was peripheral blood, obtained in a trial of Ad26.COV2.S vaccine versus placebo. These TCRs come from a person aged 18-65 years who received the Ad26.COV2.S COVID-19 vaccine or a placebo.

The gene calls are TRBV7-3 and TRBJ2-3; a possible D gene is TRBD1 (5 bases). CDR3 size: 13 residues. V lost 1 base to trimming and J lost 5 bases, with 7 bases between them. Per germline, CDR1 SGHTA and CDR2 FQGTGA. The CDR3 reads CASSLNRGDTQYF. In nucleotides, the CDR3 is TGTGCCAGCAGCTTAAATAGGGGAGATACGCAGTATTTT.

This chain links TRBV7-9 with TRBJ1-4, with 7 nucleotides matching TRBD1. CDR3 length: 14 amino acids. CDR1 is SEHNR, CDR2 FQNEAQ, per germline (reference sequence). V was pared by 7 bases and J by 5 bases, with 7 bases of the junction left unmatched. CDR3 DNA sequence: TGTGCCAGCACCCAAGGACAGGACAATGAAAAACTGTTTTTT. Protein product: CASTQGQDNEKLFF. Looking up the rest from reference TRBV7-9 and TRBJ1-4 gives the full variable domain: DTGVSQNPRHKITKRGQNVTFRCDPISEHNRLYWYRQTLGQGPEFLTYFQNEAQLEKSRLLSDRFSAERPKGSFSTLEIQRTEQGDSAMYLCASTQGQDNEKLFFGSGTQLSVL.

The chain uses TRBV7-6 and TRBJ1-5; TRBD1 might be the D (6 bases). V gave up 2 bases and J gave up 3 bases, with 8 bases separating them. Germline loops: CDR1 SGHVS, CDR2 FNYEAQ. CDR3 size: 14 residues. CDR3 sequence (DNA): TGTGCCAGCAGCTTACAGGGGACCAATCAGCCCCAGCATTTT. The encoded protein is CASSLQGTNQPQHF.

In DNA, the CDR3 is TGCGCCACCCCAGGAGCGGGAAACACCATATATTTT. Its protein is CATPGAGNTIYF. The V gene is TRBV4-3, the J gene TRBJ1-3; D not resolved. The V and J ends lost 10 bases and 4 bases respectively, with 11 bases between them. Per the germline V gene, CDR1 is LGHNA and CDR2 is YSLEER. The CDR3 is 12 amino acids.

CDR3 region: CASSQGMGEGQSRDTQYF. As DNA, the CDR3 is TGTGCCAGCAGCCAAGGAATGGGGGAGGGCCAATCGCGAGATACGCAGTATTTT. The chain has TRBV3-1 (or the pseudogene TRBV3-2) and TRBJ2-3, with 7 bases aligning to TRBD2. The ends lost 1 base at V and 5 bases at J; junction bases unmatched: 15. The CDR3 has 18 amino acids. Germline CDR1 reads LGHDT; CDR2 reads YNNKEL (reference sequence).

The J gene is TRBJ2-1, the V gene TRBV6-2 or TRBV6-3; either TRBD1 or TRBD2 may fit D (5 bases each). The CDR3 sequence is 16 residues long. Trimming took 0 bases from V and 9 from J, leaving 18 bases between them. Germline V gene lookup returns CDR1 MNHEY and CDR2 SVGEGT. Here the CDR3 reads CASSYSIARYGGEQFF. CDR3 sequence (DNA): TGTGCCAGCAGTTACTCGATTGCACGGTATGGGGGTGAGCAGTTCTTC.

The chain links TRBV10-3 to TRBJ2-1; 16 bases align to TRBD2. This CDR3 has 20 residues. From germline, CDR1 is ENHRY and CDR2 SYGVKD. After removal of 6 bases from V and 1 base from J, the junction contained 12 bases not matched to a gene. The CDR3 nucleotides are TGTGCCATCAGGACAGGGAAGGGACTAGCGGGGGGGTCTTCCTACAATGAGCAGTTCTTC. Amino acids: CAIRTGKGLAGGSSYNEQFF.

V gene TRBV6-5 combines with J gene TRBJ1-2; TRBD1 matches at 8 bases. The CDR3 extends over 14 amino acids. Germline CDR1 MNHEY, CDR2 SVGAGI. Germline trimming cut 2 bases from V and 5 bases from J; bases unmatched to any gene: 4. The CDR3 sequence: CASSYADRGYGYTF. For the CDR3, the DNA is TGTGCCAGCAGTTACGCAGACAGGGGTTATGGCTACACCTTC.

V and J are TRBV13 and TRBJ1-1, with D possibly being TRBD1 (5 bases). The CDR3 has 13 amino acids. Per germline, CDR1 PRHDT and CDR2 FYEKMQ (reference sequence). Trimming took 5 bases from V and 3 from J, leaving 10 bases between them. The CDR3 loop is CASSAGGYTEAFF. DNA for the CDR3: TGTGCCAGCAGCGCCGGGGGGTACACTGAAGCTTTCTTT.

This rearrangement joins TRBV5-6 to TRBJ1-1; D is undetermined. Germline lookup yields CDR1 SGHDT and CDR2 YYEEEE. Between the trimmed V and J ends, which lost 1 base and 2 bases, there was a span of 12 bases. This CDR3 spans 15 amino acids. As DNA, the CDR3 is TGTGCCAGCAGCTTGACGACGTCGGCAAACACTGAAGCTTTCTTT. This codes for CASSLTTSANTEAFF.

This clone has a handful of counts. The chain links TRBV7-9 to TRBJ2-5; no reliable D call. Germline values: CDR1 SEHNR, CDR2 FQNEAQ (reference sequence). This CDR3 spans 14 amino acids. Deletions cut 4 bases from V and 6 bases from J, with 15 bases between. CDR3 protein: CASSSRASVQTQYF. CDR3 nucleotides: TGTGCCAGCAGCTCCCGTGCGAGTGTGCAGACCCAGTACTTC.

The CDR3: CASSPFEREASEQYF. The CDR3 nucleotides read TGTGCCAGCTCACCATTTGAGCGGGAGGCATCCGAGCAGTACTTC. The J gene is TRBJ2-7, the V gene TRBV18; 9 nucleotides line up with TRBD2. This CDR3 comprises 15 residues. Germline trimming cut 2 bases from V and 6 bases from J; bases unmatched to any gene: 8. Germline assignment: CDR1 KGHSH and CDR2 LQKENI. The variable domain in full, with the rest retrieved from reference TRBV18 and TRBJ2-7, is NAGVMQNPRHLVRRRGQEARLRCSPMKGHSHVYWYRQLPEEGLKFMVYLQKENIIDESGMPKERFSAEFPKEGPSILRIQQVVRGDSAAYFCASSPFEREASEQYFGPGTRLTVT.

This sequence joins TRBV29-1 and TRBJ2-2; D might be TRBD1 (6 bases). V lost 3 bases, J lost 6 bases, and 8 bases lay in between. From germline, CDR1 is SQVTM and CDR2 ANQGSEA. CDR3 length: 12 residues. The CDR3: CSVEAGAGELFF. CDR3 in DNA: TGCAGCGTTGAGGCAGGGGCCGGGGAGCTGTTTTTT.

The CDR3 region is CASSQGPGQSYEQYF. In nucleotides, the CDR3 is TGTGCCAGCAGCCAAGGTCCTGGACAGTCCTACGAGCAGTACTTC. The chain carries TRBV3-1 (or the pseudogene TRBV3-2) and TRBJ2-7; D is perhaps TRBD1 (6 bases). CDR1 LGHDT and CDR2 YNNKEL come from the germline V gene (reference sequence). The CDR3 loop spans 15 amino acids. Trimming took off 1 base at V and 1 base at J, with 11 bases between the two ends.

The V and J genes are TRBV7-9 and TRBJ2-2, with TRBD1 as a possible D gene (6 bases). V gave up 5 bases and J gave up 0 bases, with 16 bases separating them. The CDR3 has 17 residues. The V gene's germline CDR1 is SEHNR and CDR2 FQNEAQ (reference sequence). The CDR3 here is CASSPGTRGSNTGELFF. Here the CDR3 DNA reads TGTGCCAGCAGCCCCGGGACAAGGGGATCGAACACCGGGGAGCTGTTTTTT.

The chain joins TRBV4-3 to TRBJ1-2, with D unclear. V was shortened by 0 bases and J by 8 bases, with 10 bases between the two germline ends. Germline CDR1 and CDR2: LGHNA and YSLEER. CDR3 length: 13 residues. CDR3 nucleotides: TGCGCCAGCAGCCAAGAACTGGCTAGGGGCTACACCTTC. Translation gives CASSQELARGYTF.